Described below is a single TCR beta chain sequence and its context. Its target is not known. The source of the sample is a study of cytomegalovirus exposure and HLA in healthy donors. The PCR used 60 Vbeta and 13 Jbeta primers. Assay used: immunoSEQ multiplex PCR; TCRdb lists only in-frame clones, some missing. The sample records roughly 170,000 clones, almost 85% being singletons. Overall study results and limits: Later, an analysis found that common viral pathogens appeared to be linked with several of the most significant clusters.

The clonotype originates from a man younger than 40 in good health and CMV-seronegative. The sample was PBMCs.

DNA of the CDR3: TGTGCCTCTCGACAGGGGCTGAACACTGAAGCTTTCTTT. Translated: CASRQGLNTEAFF. The rearrangement links TRBV10-3 to TRBJ1-1; 8 bases are a match to TRBD1. J lost 0 bases, V lost 11 bases, and 5 bases had no gene match. Germline V CDR1 and CDR2: ENHRY, SYGVKD. The CDR3 totals 13 residues.